This T cell receptor (beta chain) was found in a study of blood T cell repertoires in COVID-19. The germline V gene has CDR1 SGHRS and CDR2 YFSETQ. Trimming cost V 4 bases and J 8 bases; bases outside gene matches: 11. The CDR3 sequence is 14 residues long. Here immunoSEQ multiplex PCR was the method, and the copy in TCRdb shows in-frame clones only, minus some. The sample lists approximately 170,000 clones; approximately 83% were seen once. Specimen: peripheral blood. The chain is built from TRBV5-1 and TRBJ1-2, with 7 bases lining up with TRBD1. The receptor was derived from a man in his sixties or seventies with active or convalescent COVID-19. CDR3 loop: CASSASGGDSGYTF. CDR3 coding DNA: TGCGCCAGCAGCGCCTCGGGCGGGGACAGCGGCTACACCTTC.